Each of the 16 T cell receptor beta chains below was sequenced from the same sample in a study of blood T cell repertoires in COVID-19. Clones were read by immunoSEQ multiplex PCR, and TCRdb kept only the in-frame ones, dropping some. The table lists tens of thousands of clones, approximately 76% of them singletons. Sequenced sample: peripheral blood. The receptors were sampled from a man between 65 and 85 years old with active or convalescent COVID-19.

This clone appeared a few times. The chain has TRBV30 and TRBJ2-1; the D gene could be TRBD1 or TRBD2 (6 bases each). The germline V gene has CDR1 GTSNPN and CDR2 SVGIG (reference sequence). V was clipped by 5 bases and J by 9 bases, with 11 bases between them. The CDR3 has 11 residues. The CDR3 coding sequence is TGTGCCTGGGGGGGGACAAGTGAGCAGTTCTTC. Amino acids: CAWGGTSEQFF.

The CDR3 here is CASSYKARSTEAFF. CDR3 in DNA: TGTGCCAGCAGTTACAAGGCTCGGAGCACTGAAGCTTTCTTT. The chain recombines TRBV6-5 with TRBJ1-1; the D is unclear. Germline V gives CDR1 MNHEY, CDR2 SVGAGI. Trimming removed 2 bases from V and 4 bases from J, with 11 bases in between. This CDR3 region has 14 residues.

The chain links TRBV30 to TRBJ1-2, with no clear D. This CDR3 is built from 12 residues. Germline CDR1 and CDR2: GTSNPN and SVGIG (reference sequence). Trimming pared 2 bases from V and 0 bases from J, leaving 4 bases between. The CDR3 DNA reads TGTGCCTGGAGTTTAACTAACTATGGCTACACCTTC. The encoded protein is CAWSLTNYGYTF.

The chain uses TRBV6-1 and TRBJ1-6, with TRBD1 identical over 7 bases. The ends lost 0 bases at V and 9 bases at J; junction bases unmatched: 5. The CDR3 contains 15 residues. CDR1 and CDR2 from the germline V gene are MNHNS and SASEGT. In DNA, the CDR3 is TGTGCCAGCAGTGAAGCCGGACAGGTCGGTTCACCCCTCCACTTT. The encoded protein is CASSEAGQVGSPLHF.

V usage is TRBV10-2 and J usage is TRBJ1-5; a possible D gene is TRBD1 (6 bases). In germline, CDR1 is WSHSY, CDR2 SAAADI. The CDR3 has 16 amino acids. The germline V and J ends were trimmed by 3 bases and 2 bases, with 14 bases remaining between them. The CDR3: CASSDPGGAGNQPQHF. The CDR3 DNA is TGCGCCAGCAGTGACCCGGGGGGGGCTGGCAATCAGCCCCAGCATTTT.

The chain has TRBV28 and TRBJ2-5, with 8 bases that match TRBD2. There are 15 residues in the CDR3. Germline lookup yields CDR1 MDHEN and CDR2 SYDVKM. Losses at the gene ends were 10 bases for V and 3 bases for J; bases not matched to a gene: 13. As DNA, the CDR3 is TGTGCCATTGGGGGCCAGCGGGGGAACAAAGAGACCCAGTACTTC. This encodes CAIGGQRGNKETQYF. Filled out from reference TRBV28 and TRBJ2-5, the complete variable domain reads DVKVTQSSRYLVKRTGEKVFLECVQDMDHENMFWYRQDPGLGLRLIYFSYDVKMKEKGDIPEGYSVSREKKERFSLILESASTNQTSMYLCAIGGQRGNKETQYFGPGTRLLVL.

The V gene is TRBV12-2, the J gene TRBJ2-3; TRBD2 is the table's D call and was not checked against the DNA. TRBV12-2 is noted as a pseudogene. This CDR3 contains 16 residues. The CDR3 DNA is TGTGCAAGTCGCTTAGATGCTCTAGTTGGGGGGGATACGCAGTATTTT. Its protein product is CASRLDALVGGDTQYF.

This rearrangement joins TRBV6-5 to TRBJ1-1; TRBD1 might be the D (5 bases). Trimming took 10 bases from V and 7 from J, leaving 19 bases between them. Germline CDR1 and CDR2: MNHEY and SVGAGI. The CDR3 runs to 13 residues. CDR3 DNA sequence: TGTGCCACCTTAACCCTCCAGGGAGGTGAAGCTTTCTTT. Residues: CATLTLQGGEAFF.

Remarks on this clone: At one boundary the junction diverges from the germline segment, which might be a read error. The chain's CDR3 is CASSVGTANTPLHF. CDR3 coding DNA: TGTGCCAGCAGTGTGGGGACAGCTAATACACCCCTCCACTTT. V usage is TRBV6-4 and J usage is TRBJ1-6; 7 positions match TRBD1. CDR1 and CDR2 (germline): MRHNA, SNTAGT. The CDR3 spans 14 residues.

V usage is TRBV28 and J usage is TRBJ2-3; D may be TRBD2 (6 bases). The CDR3 is 16 amino acids. CDR1 and CDR2 (germline): MDHEN, SYDVKM. The V end was cut by 6 bases, the J end by 0 bases, with 16 bases between. The CDR3 sequence is CASSYQGGTSTDTQYF. The CDR3, as DNA: TGTGCCAGCAGCTACCAGGGTGGGACTAGCACAGATACGCAGTATTTT.

The chain is built from TRBV6-1 and TRBJ1-5; no firm D call. V shed 3 bases and J shed 4 bases, with 7 bases lying between them. The germline gives CDR1 MNHNS, CDR2 SASEGT. This CDR3 has 13 amino acids. Here the CDR3 DNA reads TGTGCCAGCAGTGACCATCAAAATCAGCCCCAGCATTTT. Translated: CASSDHQNQPQHF.

The chain carries TRBV6-5 and TRBJ2-2; 8 positions agree with TRBD1. V lost 6 bases and J lost 1; bases outside the gene matches: 4. Germline loops: CDR1 MNHEY, CDR2 SVGAGI. The CDR3 is 15 residues long. The CDR3 sequence is CASRPGQGNTGELFF. CDR3 nucleotide sequence: TGTGCCAGCAGACCCGGACAGGGGAACACCGGGGAGCTGTTTTTT.

The chain is built from TRBV18 and TRBJ2-4, with D unclear. CDR3 length: 12 amino acids. Trimming cost V 2 bases and J 9 bases, with 8 bases left between them. Germline V gene sequence: CDR1 KGHSH, CDR2 LQKENI. CDR3 DNA sequence: TGTGCCAGCTCACCAACACCTGGCATTCAGTACTTC. Amino acids: CASSPTPGIQYF.

This clone has ten or more counts. This chain links TRBV19 with TRBJ1-5; TRBD1 matches at 7 bases. With V trimmed by 6 bases and J by 9 bases, 8 bases remained unmatched. The CDR3 is made up of 13 amino acids. Germline V CDR1 and CDR2: LNHDA, SQIVND (reference sequence). As DNA, the CDR3 is TGTGCCAGTAGCCGACAGGGCGGTGGGCCCCAGCATTTT. This translates into CASSRQGGGPQHF.

This rearrangement joins TRBV6-6 to TRBJ1-2; tentative D call: TRBD1 (6 bases). This CDR3 region has 13 residues. The germline gives CDR1 MNHNY, CDR2 SVGAGI (reference sequence). V was clipped by 10 bases and J by 4 bases, with 16 bases between them. As DNA, the CDR3 is TGTGCCACCGGGGGGGCTGGGGCCTATGGCTACACCTTC. Protein: CATGGAGAYGYTF.

V is TRBV28 and J is TRBJ1-3, with D possibly matching TRBD1 (6 bases). The CDR3 totals 16 residues. Trimming left V 5 bases short and J 0 bases short, with 14 bases between. CDR1 is MDHEN, CDR2 SYDVKM, per germline. CDR3 nucleotides: TGTGCCAGCAGTCAGGCGGGGGCTGGCTCTGGAAACACCATATATTTT. Amino acids: CASSQAGAGSGNTIYF.